The source of this TCR beta chain is a study of cytomegalovirus exposure and HLA in healthy donors. Study in general: The study's early data release held tens of millions of unique TCRs from HLA-typed donors.

The primer mix had 60 Vbeta and 13 Jbeta primers. Sequencing used immunoSEQ multiplex PCR; TCRdb keeps in-frame clones, though not all of them. Counted here are under 200,000 clones, roughly 76% occurring once; the ten biggest clones make up roughly 2%. Donors were ostensibly healthy at sampling, although undocumented immune exposures were probable. The sequenced sample was PBMCs. The TCR sequence derives from a human donor in good health.

CDR3 residues: CASSLSGGAGEAFF. CDR3 in DNA: TGTGCCAGCAGCCTATCAGGGGGCGCGGGTGAAGCTTTCTTT. The chain employs TRBV7-6 and TRBJ1-1, with TRBD1 identical over 8 bases. Germline CDR1 and CDR2: SGHVS and FNYEAQ. With V trimmed by 5 bases and J by 7 bases, 9 bases remained unmatched. This CDR3 has 14 amino acids.